Listed here are 11 T cell receptor beta chains from one sample, sequenced in a study of T cells in Graves' hyperthyroidism and ophthalmopathy. The TCR beta CDR3 regions underwent amplification using RNA transcripts as the source. First-round RT-PCR of the TCR CDR3 relied on the HTBI primer set. Each CDR3 protein gets one entry after TCRdb re-called the multiplex PCR reads with MiXCR. The profile shows 490,000 or so distinct CDR3 sequences, 20% of them singletons. The source material was blood. The receptor source for this set is a man aged 40-49 years with Graves' ophthalmopathy.

This clonotype was recorded many times. This rearrangement joins TRBV28 to TRBJ2-7; 11 nucleotides line up with TRBD1. The trim removed 5 bases at V and 4 bases at J, leaving 13 bases unmatched. The CDR3 contains 17 residues. Germline V gene data show CDR1 as MDHEN and CDR2 as SYDVKM. As DNA, the CDR3 is TGTGCCAGCAGTCCAGGGACAGGGGGAGATTGGCAGTACGAGCAGTACTTC. Encoded protein: CASSPGTGGDWQYEQYF.

This clonotype occurred a few times. The genes are TRBV15 and TRBJ2-7; 8 bases map to TRBD2. The CDR3 covers 13 residues. Trimming took 4 bases from V and 2 from J; bases not matched to a gene: 1. Germline V gene lookup returns CDR1 LNHNV and CDR2 YYDKDF (reference sequence). This chain's CDR3 is CATSTGLAYEQYF. The DNA for the CDR3 is TGTGCCACCAGCACGGGACTAGCCTACGAGCAGTACTTC.

The sample holds many counts of this clonotype. The chain links TRBV6-1 to TRBJ2-5; 7 bases align to TRBD1. Trimming removed 7 bases from V and 5 bases from J; junction bases left unmatched: 10. Germline assignment: CDR1 MNHNS and CDR2 SASEGT. The CDR3 spans 14 residues. This chain's CDR3 is CASKSTGPLETQYF. CDR3 nucleotides: TGTGCCAGCAAATCGACAGGGCCTTTGGAGACCCAGTACTTC.

This clonotype appeared many times. CDR3 protein: CASRRDLSYNEQFF. In DNA form, the CDR3 reads TGTGCCAGCAGGCGGGACCTCTCCTACAATGAGCAGTTCTTC. The chain has TRBV27 and TRBJ2-1; D might be TRBD2 (6 bases). The CDR3 has 14 residues. V was pared by 6 bases and J by 0 bases, with 9 bases between. Germline CDR1 MNHEY, CDR2 SMNVEV (reference sequence).

The chain carries TRBV7-6 and TRBJ1-3; 12 bases line up with TRBD1. V was clipped by 4 bases and J by 3 bases; unmatched bases: 4. The length of the CDR3 is 16 residues. CDR1 and CDR2 (germline): SGHVS, FNYEAQ. In DNA form, the CDR3 reads TGTGCCAGCAGCTACCGGGACAGGGGGCTTGGAAACACCATATATTTT. Protein sequence: CASSYRDRGLGNTIYF.

The sample holds a few counts of this clonotype. The J gene is TRBJ2-1, the V gene TRBV29-1; 14 nucleotides agree with TRBD2. Trimming cost V 3 bases and J 6 bases; bases outside gene matches: 4. Germline CDR1 reads SQVTM; CDR2 reads ANQGSEA. The CDR3 runs 15 residues. In DNA form, the CDR3 reads TGCAGCGTTGATGGGGGACTAGCGGGAGTCAATGAGCAGTTCTTC. This codes for CSVDGGLAGVNEQFF.

The table lists this clonotype with many counts. Germline is not matched at one junction end, which may reflect a read error. The rearrangement uses TRBV7-7 and TRBJ2-3; no definite D call. CDR3 length: 17 amino acids. Germline-derived CDR1 and CDR2 are SSHAT and FNYEAQ (reference sequence). As DNA, the CDR3 is TGTGCTAGCACTTTTTACCGGGCAAAAAATGGCCCAGATACGCAGTATTTT. It encodes CASTFYRAKNGPDTQYF.

This clonotype has more than one count but fewer than ten. V and J are TRBV28 and TRBJ2-5; 7 bases fit TRBD1. J lost 1 base, V lost 10 bases, and 12 bases had no gene match. Germline CDR1 MDHEN, CDR2 SYDVKM. This CDR3 has 15 amino acids. CDR3: CATRDSLLFQETQYF. CDR3 coding DNA: TGTGCCACCCGGGACAGCCTCCTCTTCCAAGAGACCCAGTACTTC.

The chain recombines TRBV4-3 with TRBJ1-5; no firm D call. The V gene's germline CDR1 is LGHNA and CDR2 YSLEER. V was trimmed by 0 bases and J by 4 bases, leaving 10 bases between them. The CDR3 has 15 amino acids. The CDR3, as DNA: TGCGCCAGCAGCCAAGATCGGGGAGCAAATCAGCCCCAGCATTTT. It codes for CASSQDRGANQPQHF.

A few counts support this clonotype. The chain uses TRBV10-3 and TRBJ2-5, with D maybe TRBD2 (6 bases). Trimming took 11 bases from V and 4 from J, leaving 11 bases between them. The CDR3 runs 11 residues. The V gene's germline CDR1 is ENHRY and CDR2 SYGVKD. Here the CDR3 reads CAAKGGETQYF. CDR3 in DNA: TGTGCCGCCAAGGGAGGAGAGACCCAGTACTTC.

This clonotype was seen a handful of times. This rearrangement joins TRBV29-1 to TRBJ1-2; 7 nucleotides match TRBD1. The J segment lost 4 bases and the V segment lost 6 bases, leaving 2 bases of the junction unmatched. Germline assignment: CDR1 SQVTM and CDR2 ANQGSEA. The CDR3 is 11 amino acids. The CDR3, as DNA: TGCAGCGTGGACAGGCCCTATGGCTACACCTTC. Protein sequence: CSVDRPYGYTF.